A single T cell receptor beta chain is shown here with its context. CDR1 and CDR2 from the germline V gene are ENHRY and SYGVKD. CDR3 length: 16 amino acids. V shed 4 bases and J 0 bases; nucleotides not matched to a gene: 6. In the original processing: Scientists estimated how many nucleated cells there were by amplifying reference gene primers. The protocol was immunoSEQ multiplex PCR, while the TCRdb copy is restricted to in-frame clones and leaves out a portion. V and J calls and clone size are as listed in that table; D and trimming were resolved from the DNA. The repertoire holds around 200,000 clones, with more than 75% as singletons. The data stem from a study of blood T cell repertoires in COVID-19. For the study at large: Collection of acute and convalescent COVID-19 samples took place in the United States, Italy and Spain.

The sequence derives from a woman aged 35 to 49 with acute COVID-19. This rearrangement joins TRBV10-3 to TRBJ2-3, with 8 bases lining up with TRBD2. Sequences were obtained from PBMCs or T cells enriched from blood (not recorded which). The CDR3 is CAISGSLAGSTDTQYF. Here the CDR3 DNA reads TGTGCCATCAGTGGGTCGCTAGCGGGTAGCACAGATACGCAGTATTTT.